The clone carrying this TCR beta chain was found many times. Its antigen is undetermined. This specimen belongs to a study of T cell repertoires in cytomegalovirus infection. Study details: Evidence of both CMV infection and a matching HLA type came from public TCR beta signatures. Study conclusions and caveats: The cumulative frequency of public TCR beta families identified carriers of CMV plus the relevant HLA.

Each CDR3 protein gets one entry after TCRdb re-called the reads with MiXCR. The table records 490,000 or so distinct CDR3 sequences, roughly 12% of them present only once. Germline V gene data show CDR1 as ENHRY and CDR2 as SYGVKD. The CDR3 has 18 amino acids. The V and J ends lost 0 bases and 6 bases, in that order; junction bases with no gene match: 10. Sequenced sample: PBMCs. This sequence was found in a human donor in good health (CMV status not recorded). Some clones in this sample may be carry-over from other donors' samples. This sequence joins TRBV10-3 and TRBJ2-4; the match to TRBD1 covers 11 bases. CDR3 region: CAISESTPGQGVANIQYF. In DNA form, the CDR3 reads TGTGCCATCAGTGAGTCGACCCCGGGACAGGGGGTAGCAAACATTCAGTACTTC.